Below are 8 T cell receptor beta chains sequenced from a single sample in a study of technical replicates of blood from several donors. Only in-frame clones appear in the TCRdb table, and some are missing; sequencing was by immunoSEQ multiplex PCR. This sample has tens of thousands of clones; approximately 89% occur once, and the top ten carry 3.5% to 5.5%. The sequenced material came from PBMCs. Receptors were obtained from a human donor in good health. Some clones in this sample may be carry-over from other donors' samples.

V is TRBV6-5 and J is TRBJ2-1; D gene uncertain. V lost 0 bases and J lost 9, with 9 bases in between. Germline CDR1 is MNHEY and CDR2 is SVGAGI. This CDR3 is built from 13 residues. DNA for the CDR3: TGTGCCAGCAGTTACTCGAGTAGCATTGAGCAGTTCTTC. It codes for CASSYSSSIEQFF.

The gene calls are TRBV4-2 and TRBJ2-7; 14 bases line up with TRBD2. CDR3 length equals 16 residues. V was pared by 3 bases and J by 7 bases, with 8 bases of the junction left unmatched. The germline V gene encodes CDR1 LGHNA and CDR2 YNFKEQ. The CDR3 loop is CASSQSGLAGGDEQYF. The CDR3 nucleotides are TGTGCCAGCAGCCAGTCCGGACTAGCGGGAGGAGATGAGCAGTACTTC.

This clone occurred a few times. V gene TRBV18 combines with J gene TRBJ1-4, with 7 bases that match TRBD1. Germline values: CDR1 KGHSH, CDR2 LQKENI. Trimming took 3 bases from V and 5 from J; bases not matched to a gene: 3. The CDR3 loop spans 14 amino acids. The CDR3 DNA is TGTGCCAGCTCACCCCGGACAGGAAATGAAAAACTGTTTTTT. It specifies CASSPRTGNEKLFF.

The chain recombines TRBV4-3 with TRBJ2-3; 7 nucleotides align to TRBD2. The CDR3 sequence is 14 residues long. Germline-derived CDR1 and CDR2 are LGHNA and YSLEER. With V trimmed by 4 bases and J by 0 bases, 1 base remained unmatched. The chain's CDR3 is CASSLAGSTDTQYF. DNA of the CDR3: TGCGCCAGCAGCCTAGCGGGTAGCACAGATACGCAGTATTTT.

The rearrangement links TRBV7-8 to TRBJ1-1, with a tentative D call TRBD1 (5 bases). Trimming shortened V by 5 bases and J by 1 base, and 11 bases separated the two germline ends. Germline CDR1 SGHVS, CDR2 FQNEAQ. The CDR3 has 14 residues. In DNA form, the CDR3 reads TGTGCCAGCAGCCTCGGGGGGGAGAACACTGAAGCTTTCTTT. Amino acid sequence: CASSLGGENTEAFF.

The V gene is TRBV7-9, the J gene TRBJ2-2; 7 positions agree with TRBD1. With V trimmed by 6 bases and J by 3 bases, 7 bases remained unmatched. The germline V gene has CDR1 SEHNR and CDR2 FQNEAQ (reference sequence). This CDR3 is 15 amino acids long. The CDR3 DNA reads as TGTGCCAGCAGGCCCAGCGGACAGGACACCGGGGAGCTGTTTTTT. Its protein is CASRPSGQDTGELFF.

The chain employs TRBV7-9 and TRBJ1-2, with D tentatively TRBD1 (6 bases). From germline, CDR1 is SEHNR and CDR2 FQNEAQ (reference sequence). This CDR3 has 15 residues. V was clipped by 4 bases and J by 0 bases, with 12 bases between them. In DNA, the CDR3 is TGTGCCAGCAGCTCACAGGGAATTCCTAACTATGGCTACACCTTC. Translating it yields CASSSQGIPNYGYTF.

The genes are TRBV7-9 and TRBJ2-1, with 10 bases lining up with TRBD1. Germline assignment: CDR1 SEHNR and CDR2 FQNEAQ (reference sequence). V dropped 5 bases and J dropped 0; count of bases not matched to a gene: 4. The CDR3 covers 16 residues. The CDR3 nucleotides read TGTGCCAGCAGCACGGGACAGGGGAGCTCCTACAATGAGCAGTTCTTC. This gives the protein CASSTGQGSSYNEQFF.